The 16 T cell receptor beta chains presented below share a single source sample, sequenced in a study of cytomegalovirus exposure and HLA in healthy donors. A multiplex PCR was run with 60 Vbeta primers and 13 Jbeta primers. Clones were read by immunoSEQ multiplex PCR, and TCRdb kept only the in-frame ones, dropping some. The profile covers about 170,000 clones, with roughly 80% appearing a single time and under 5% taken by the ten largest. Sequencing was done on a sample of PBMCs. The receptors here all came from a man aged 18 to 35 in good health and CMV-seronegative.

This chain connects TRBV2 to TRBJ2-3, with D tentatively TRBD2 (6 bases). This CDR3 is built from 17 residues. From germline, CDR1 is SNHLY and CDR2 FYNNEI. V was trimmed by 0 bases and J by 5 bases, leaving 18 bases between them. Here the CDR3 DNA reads TGTGCCAGCAGTGAAGCTGGGGAGGTTTCCACACGAGATACGCAGTATTTT. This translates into CASSEAGEVSTRDTQYF.

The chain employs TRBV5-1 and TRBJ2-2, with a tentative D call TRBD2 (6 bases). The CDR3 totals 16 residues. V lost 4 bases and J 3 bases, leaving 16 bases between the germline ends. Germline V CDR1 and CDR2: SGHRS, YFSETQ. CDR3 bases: TGCGCCAGCAGCCTTTTGGCGGGGATATACACCGGGGAGCTGTTTTTT. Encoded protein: CASSLLAGIYTGELFF. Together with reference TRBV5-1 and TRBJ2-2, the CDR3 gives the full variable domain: KAGVTQTPRYLIKTRGQQVTLSCSPISGHRSVSWYQQTPGQGLQFLFEYFSETQRNKGNFPGRFSGRQFSNSRSEMNVSTLELGDSALYLCASSLLAGIYTGELFFGEGSRLTVL.

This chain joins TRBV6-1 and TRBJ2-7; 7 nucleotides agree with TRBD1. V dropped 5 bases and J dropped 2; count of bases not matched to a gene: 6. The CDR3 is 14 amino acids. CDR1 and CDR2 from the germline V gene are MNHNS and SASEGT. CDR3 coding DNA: TGTGCCAGCAGTAGACAGGGCGGTACCTACGAGCAGTACTTC. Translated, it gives CASSRQGGTYEQYF.

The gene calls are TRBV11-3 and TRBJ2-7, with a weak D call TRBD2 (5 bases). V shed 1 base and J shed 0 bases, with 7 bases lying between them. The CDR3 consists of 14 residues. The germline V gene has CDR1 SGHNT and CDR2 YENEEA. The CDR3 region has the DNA TGTGCCAGCAGCTTAGGCGGGTCCTCCTACGAGCAGTACTTC. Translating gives CASSLGGSSYEQYF.

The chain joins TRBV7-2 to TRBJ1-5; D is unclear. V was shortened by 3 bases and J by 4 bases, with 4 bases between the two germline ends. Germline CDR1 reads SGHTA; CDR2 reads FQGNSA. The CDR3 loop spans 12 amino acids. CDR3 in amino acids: CASSFRNQPQHF. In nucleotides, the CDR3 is TGTGCCAGCAGCTTCAGGAATCAGCCCCAGCATTTT.

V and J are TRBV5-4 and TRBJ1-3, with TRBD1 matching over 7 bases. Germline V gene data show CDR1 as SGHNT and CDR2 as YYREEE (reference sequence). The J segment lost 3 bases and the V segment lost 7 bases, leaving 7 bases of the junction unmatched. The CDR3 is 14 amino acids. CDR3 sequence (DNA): TGTGCCAGCTCGGATTGGACAGGTGGAAACACCATATATTTT. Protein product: CASSDWTGGNTIYF. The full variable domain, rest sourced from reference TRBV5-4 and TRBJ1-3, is ETGVTQSPTHLIKTRGQQVTLRCSSQSGHNTVSWYQQALGQGPQFIFQYYREEENGRGNFPPRFSGLQFPNYSSELNVNALELDDSALYLCASSDWTGGNTIYFGEGSWLTVV.

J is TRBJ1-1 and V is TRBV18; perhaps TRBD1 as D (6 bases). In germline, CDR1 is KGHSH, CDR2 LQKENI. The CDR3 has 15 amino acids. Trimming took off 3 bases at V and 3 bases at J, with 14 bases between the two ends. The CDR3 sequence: CASSPAGALHTEAFF. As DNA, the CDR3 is TGTGCCAGCTCACCCGCAGGGGCCCTGCACACTGAAGCTTTCTTT.

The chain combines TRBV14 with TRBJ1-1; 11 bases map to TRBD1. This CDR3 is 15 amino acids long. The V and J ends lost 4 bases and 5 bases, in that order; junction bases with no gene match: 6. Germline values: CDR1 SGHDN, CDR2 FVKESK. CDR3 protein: CASSLGTGGWTEAFF. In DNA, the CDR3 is TGTGCCAGCAGCCTTGGGACAGGGGGTTGGACTGAAGCTTTCTTT.

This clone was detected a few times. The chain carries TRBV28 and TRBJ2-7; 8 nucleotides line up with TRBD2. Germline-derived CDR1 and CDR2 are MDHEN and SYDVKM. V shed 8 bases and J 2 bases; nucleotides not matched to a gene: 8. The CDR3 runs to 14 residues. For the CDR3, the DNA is TGTGCCAGCCAAACCGGACTAGCTGCCTACGAGCAGTACTTC. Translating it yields CASQTGLAAYEQYF. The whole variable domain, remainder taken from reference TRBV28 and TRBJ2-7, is DVKVTQSSRYLVKRTGEKVFLECVQDMDHENMFWYRQDPGLGLRLIYFSYDVKMKEKGDIPEGYSVSREKKERFSLILESASTNQTSMYLCASQTGLAAYEQYFGPGTRLTVT.

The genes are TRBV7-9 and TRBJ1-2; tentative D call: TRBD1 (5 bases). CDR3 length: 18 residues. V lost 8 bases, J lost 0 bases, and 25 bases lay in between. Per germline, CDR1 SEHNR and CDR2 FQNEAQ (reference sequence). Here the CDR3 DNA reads TGTGCCAGCGCGGGGAGGGGCGCTCAGAAGTTGGCTAACTATGGCTACACCTTC. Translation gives CASAGRGAQKLANYGYTF.

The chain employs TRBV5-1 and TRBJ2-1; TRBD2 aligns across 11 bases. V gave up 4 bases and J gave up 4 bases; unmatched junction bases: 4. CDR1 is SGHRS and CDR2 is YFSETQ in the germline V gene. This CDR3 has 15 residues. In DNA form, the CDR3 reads TGCGCCAGCAGCAGACTAGCGGGGATATACAATGAGCAGTTCTTC. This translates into CASSRLAGIYNEQFF.

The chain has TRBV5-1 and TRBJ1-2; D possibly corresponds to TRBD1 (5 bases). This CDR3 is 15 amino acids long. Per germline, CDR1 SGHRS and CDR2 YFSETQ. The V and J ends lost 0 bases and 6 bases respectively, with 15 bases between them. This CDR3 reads CASSLAVEGADGYTF. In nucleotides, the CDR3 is TGCGCCAGCAGCTTGGCCGTGGAAGGGGCAGATGGCTACACCTTC.

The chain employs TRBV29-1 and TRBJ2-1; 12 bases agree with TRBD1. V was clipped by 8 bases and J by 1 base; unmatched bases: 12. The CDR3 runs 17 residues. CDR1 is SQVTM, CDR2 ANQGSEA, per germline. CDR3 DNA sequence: TGCAGCACCCGGGACAGGGGGCCGATGGGATCCTACAATGAGCAGTTCTTC. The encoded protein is CSTRDRGPMGSYNEQFF.

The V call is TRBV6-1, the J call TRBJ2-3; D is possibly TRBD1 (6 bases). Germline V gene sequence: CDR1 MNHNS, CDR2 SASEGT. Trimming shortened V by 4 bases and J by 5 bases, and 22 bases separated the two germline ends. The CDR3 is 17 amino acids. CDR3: CASSVPLGPRGRDTQYF. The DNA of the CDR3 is TGTGCCAGCAGTGTACCGCTAGGGCCCAGGGGCAGAGATACGCAGTATTTT.

CDR3 nucleotide sequence: TGTGCCAGCAGCAAAGCGTCGGCGACTAGCGGGCCTCGGACCAACAATGAGCAGTTCTTC. Its protein product is CASSKASATSGPRTNNEQFF. This chain joins TRBV21-1 and TRBJ2-1; the tabulated D call, TRBD2, remains unverified against the DNA. TRBV21-1 is tagged as a pseudogene. CDR3 length equals 20 residues.

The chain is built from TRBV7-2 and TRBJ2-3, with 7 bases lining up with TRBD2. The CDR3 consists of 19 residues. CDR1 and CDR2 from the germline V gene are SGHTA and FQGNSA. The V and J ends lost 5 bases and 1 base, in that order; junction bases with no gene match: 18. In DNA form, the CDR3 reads TGTGCCAGCAGCCCCCGTTTTGGGGGAGGGCCTGGGGGCACAGATACGCAGTATTTT. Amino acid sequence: CASSPRFGGGPGGTDTQYF.